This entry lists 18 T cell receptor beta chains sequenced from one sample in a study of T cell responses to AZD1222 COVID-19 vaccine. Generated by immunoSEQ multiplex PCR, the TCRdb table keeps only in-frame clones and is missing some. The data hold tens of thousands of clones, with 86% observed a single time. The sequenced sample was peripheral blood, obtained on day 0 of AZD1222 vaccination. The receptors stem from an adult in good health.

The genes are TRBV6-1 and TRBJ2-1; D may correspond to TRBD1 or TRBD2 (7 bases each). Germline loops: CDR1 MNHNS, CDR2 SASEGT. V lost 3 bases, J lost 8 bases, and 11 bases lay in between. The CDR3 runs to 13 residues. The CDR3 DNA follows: TGTGCCAGCAGTGACAGGGGGAGGGATGAGCAGTTCTTC. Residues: CASSDRGRDEQFF.

DNA of the CDR3: TGTGCCAGCACTCCGACAGAAAACTATGGCTACACCTTC. It encodes CASTPTENYGYTF. V is TRBV28 and J is TRBJ1-2, with D perhaps matching TRBD1 (5 bases). The CDR3 has 13 amino acids. V lost 7 bases, J lost 2 bases, and 11 bases lay in between. Germline values: CDR1 MDHEN, CDR2 SYDVKM.

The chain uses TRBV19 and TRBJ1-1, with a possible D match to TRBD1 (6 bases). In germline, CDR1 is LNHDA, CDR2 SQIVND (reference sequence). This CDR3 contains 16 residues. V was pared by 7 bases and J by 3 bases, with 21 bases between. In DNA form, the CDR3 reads TGTGCCAGTACCACCTGGGGGGCCGCTAAGGACACTGAAGCTTTCTTT. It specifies CASTTWGAAKDTEAFF.

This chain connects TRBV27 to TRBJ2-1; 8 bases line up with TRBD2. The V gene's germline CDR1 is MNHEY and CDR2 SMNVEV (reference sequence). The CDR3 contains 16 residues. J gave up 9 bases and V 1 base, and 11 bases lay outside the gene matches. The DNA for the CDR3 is TGTGCCAGCAGTTTATACGTTGCGGGAGGACCAAGTGAGCAGTTCTTC. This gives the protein CASSLYVAGGPSEQFF.

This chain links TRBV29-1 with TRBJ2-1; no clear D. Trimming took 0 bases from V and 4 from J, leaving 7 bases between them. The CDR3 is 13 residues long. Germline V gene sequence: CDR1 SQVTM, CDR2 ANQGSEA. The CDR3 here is CSVEETQYNEQFF. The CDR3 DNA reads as TGCAGCGTTGAAGAAACACAGTACAATGAGCAGTTCTTC.

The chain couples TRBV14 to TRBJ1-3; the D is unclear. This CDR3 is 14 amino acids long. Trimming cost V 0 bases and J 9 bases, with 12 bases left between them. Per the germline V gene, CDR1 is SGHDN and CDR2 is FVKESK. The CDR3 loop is CASSQDRSGSTIYF. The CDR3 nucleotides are TGTGCCAGCAGCCAAGATCGGTCAGGATCCACCATATATTTT.

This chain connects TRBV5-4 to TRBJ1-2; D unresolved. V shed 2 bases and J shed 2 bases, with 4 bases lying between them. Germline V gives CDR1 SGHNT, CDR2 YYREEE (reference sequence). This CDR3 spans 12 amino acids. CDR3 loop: CASSLTNYGYTF. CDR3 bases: TGTGCCAGCAGCTTAACCAACTATGGCTACACCTTC.

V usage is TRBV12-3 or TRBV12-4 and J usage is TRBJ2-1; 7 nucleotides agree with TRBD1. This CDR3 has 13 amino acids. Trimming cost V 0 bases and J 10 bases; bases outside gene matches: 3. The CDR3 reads CASSLAMDREQFF. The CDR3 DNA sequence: TGTGCCAGCAGTTTAGCGATGGACAGGGAGCAGTTCTTC.

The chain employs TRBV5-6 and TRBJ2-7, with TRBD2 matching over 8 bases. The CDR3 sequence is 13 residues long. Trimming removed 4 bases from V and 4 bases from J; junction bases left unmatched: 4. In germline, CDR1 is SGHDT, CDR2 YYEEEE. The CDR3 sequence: CASSRTSLYEQYF. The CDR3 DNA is TGTGCCAGCAGCCGGACTAGCCTGTACGAGCAGTACTTC.

The CDR3 DNA sequence: TGCGCCAGCAGCCGGGACGTCTCCAACTATGGCTACACCTTC. It specifies CASSRDVSNYGYTF. The chain couples TRBV4-3 to TRBJ1-2, with a possible D match to TRBD1 (5 bases). Germline CDR1 LGHNA, CDR2 YSLEER. V was trimmed by 4 bases and J by 2 bases, leaving 11 bases between them. The CDR3 spans 14 residues.

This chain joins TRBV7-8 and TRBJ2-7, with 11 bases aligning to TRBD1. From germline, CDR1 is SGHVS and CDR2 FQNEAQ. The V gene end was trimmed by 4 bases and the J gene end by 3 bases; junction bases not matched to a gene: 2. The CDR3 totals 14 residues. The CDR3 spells CASSSGTGGYEQYF. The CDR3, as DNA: TGTGCCAGCAGCTCCGGGACAGGGGGCTACGAGCAGTACTTC. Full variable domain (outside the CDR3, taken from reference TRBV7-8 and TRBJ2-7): GAGVSQSPRYKVAKRGQDVALRCDPISGHVSLFWYQQALGQGPEFLTYFQNEAQLDKSGLPSDRFFAERPEGSVSTLKIQRTQQEDSAVYLCASSSGTGGYEQYFGPGTRLTVT.

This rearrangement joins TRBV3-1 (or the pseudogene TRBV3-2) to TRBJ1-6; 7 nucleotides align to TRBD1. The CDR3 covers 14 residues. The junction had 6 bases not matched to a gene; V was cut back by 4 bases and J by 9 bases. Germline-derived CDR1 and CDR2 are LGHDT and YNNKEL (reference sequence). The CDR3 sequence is CASSPTGDGSPLHF. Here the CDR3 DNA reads TGTGCCAGCAGCCCCACAGGGGATGGTTCACCCCTCCACTTT.

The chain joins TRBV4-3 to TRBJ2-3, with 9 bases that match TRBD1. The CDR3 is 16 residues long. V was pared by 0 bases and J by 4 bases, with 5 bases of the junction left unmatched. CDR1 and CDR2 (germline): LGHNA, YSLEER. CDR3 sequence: CASSQDLGQGSDTQYF. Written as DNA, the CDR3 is TGCGCCAGCAGCCAAGATCTGGGACAGGGATCAGATACGCAGTATTTT.

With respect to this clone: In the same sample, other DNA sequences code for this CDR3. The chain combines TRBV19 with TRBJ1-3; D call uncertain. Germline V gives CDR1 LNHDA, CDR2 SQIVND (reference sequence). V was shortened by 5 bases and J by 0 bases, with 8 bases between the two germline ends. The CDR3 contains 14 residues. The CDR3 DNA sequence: TGTGCCAGTAGTTTCGGAAGCTCTGGAAACACCATATATTTT. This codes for CASSFGSSGNTIYF.

The chain's CDR3 is CASSSNRDEAFF. CDR3 bases: TGTGCCAGCAGCTCGAACCGGGACGAAGCTTTCTTT. V is TRBV11-1 and J is TRBJ1-1; D is possibly TRBD1 (5 bases). CDR3 length: 12 residues. Germline CDR1 and CDR2: SGHAT and FQDESV (reference sequence). V shed 4 bases and J shed 8 bases, with 11 bases lying between them.

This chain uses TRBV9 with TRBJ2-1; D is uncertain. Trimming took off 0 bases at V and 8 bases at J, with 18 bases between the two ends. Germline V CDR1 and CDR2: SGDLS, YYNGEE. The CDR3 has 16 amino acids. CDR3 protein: CASSVGEFLLSHEQFF. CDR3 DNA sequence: TGTGCCAGCAGCGTAGGAGAATTTCTCCTCTCCCATGAGCAGTTCTTC.

The CDR3 loop is CASSQGFSPGPHEQFF. CDR3 bases: TGTGCCAGCAGCCAGGGGTTTTCTCCTGGGCCTCATGAGCAGTTCTTC. The J gene is TRBJ2-1, the V gene TRBV3-1 (or the pseudogene TRBV3-2); no reliable D call. Germline V gives CDR1 LGHDT, CDR2 YNNKEL (reference sequence). V was trimmed by 3 bases and J by 8 bases, leaving 20 bases between them. The CDR3 length is 16 residues.

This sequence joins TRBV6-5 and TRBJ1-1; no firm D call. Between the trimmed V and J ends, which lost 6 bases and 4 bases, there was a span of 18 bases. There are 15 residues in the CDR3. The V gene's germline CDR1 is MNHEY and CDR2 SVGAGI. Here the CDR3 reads CASSLSGVAGTEAFF. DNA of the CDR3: TGTGCCAGCAGCTTATCCGGGGTGGCAGGCACTGAAGCTTTCTTT.